These 23 T cell receptor beta chains came from one sample sequenced in a study of T-cell memory formation after mild COVID-19. TCRdb itself ran the 5' RACE reads through MiXCR, one entry per CDR3 protein. The profile shows under 250,000 distinct CDR3 sequences, 15% of them singletons. Sequencing used PBMCs or a T cell subset sorted from them (not recorded which). These receptors were taken from an adult woman who had mild COVID-19 (a few samples of this study predate the infection). Cell type and time point are not known.

The J gene is TRBJ2-7, the V gene TRBV12-3 or TRBV12-4; 8 positions match TRBD1. The trim removed 5 bases at V and 4 bases at J, leaving 7 bases unmatched. This CDR3 comprises 14 residues. The CDR3 nucleotides read TGTGCCAGCAGTCCCCGACAGGGGAGGTACGAGCAGTACTTC. Translated: CASSPRQGRYEQYF.

This clonotype was detected only a few times. This chain joins TRBV6-6 and TRBJ1-5; D possibly corresponds to TRBD1 (5 bases). CDR1 MNHNY and CDR2 SVGAGI come from the germline V gene (reference sequence). CDR3 length: 15 residues. V dropped 2 bases and J dropped 0 bases, with 8 bases sitting between them. CDR3 sequence reads: CASSYGANSNQPQHF. In nucleotides, the CDR3 is TGTGCCAGCAGTTACGGGGCAAATAGCAATCAGCCCCAGCATTTT.

Many counts were recorded for this clonotype. This chain joins TRBV5-6 and TRBJ2-7; TRBD2 matches 11 bases. V shed 5 bases, J shed 4 bases, and the junction held 2 bases outside the gene matches. This CDR3 has 13 amino acids. The V gene's germline CDR1 is SGHDT and CDR2 YYEEEE. CDR3 sequence (DNA): TGTGCCAGCAGACTAGCGGGGGCTTACGAGCAGTACTTC. Translating gives CASRLAGAYEQYF.

This clonotype was counted many times. The chain links TRBV20-1 to TRBJ2-5, with 9 bases aligning to TRBD2. With V trimmed by 3 bases and J by 0 bases, 5 bases remained unmatched. CDR1 DFQATT and CDR2 SNEGSKA come from the germline V gene (reference sequence). The CDR3 has 15 residues. CDR3 sequence (DNA): TGCAGTGCTAGTCGGGCGGGGGGGTACCAAGAGACCCAGTACTTC. It codes for CSASRAGGYQETQYF.

This clonotype has at least ten counts. The chain couples TRBV7-2 to TRBJ2-4; 9 bases are a match to TRBD1. The CDR3 is 14 residues long. Germline CDR1 reads SGHTA; CDR2 reads FQGNSA. Losses at the gene ends were 5 bases for V and 8 bases for J; bases not matched to a gene: 7. CDR3 sequence (DNA): TGTGCCAGCAGCCCAGGACAGGGGCGGGACATTCAGTACTTC. As protein: CASSPGQGRDIQYF.

This clonotype was seen a few times. The chain couples TRBV20-1 to TRBJ2-7, with unresolved D. Germline CDR1 reads DFQATT; CDR2 reads SNEGSKA (reference sequence). CDR3 length equals 14 residues. V was trimmed by 7 bases and J by 2 bases, leaving 18 bases between them. CDR3 protein: CSVVSSSVAYEQYF. CDR3 coding DNA: TGCAGTGTTGTGTCGTCCTCAGTCGCCTACGAGCAGTACTTC.

This clonotype has a handful of counts. V usage is TRBV5-1 and J usage is TRBJ1-1; D unclear. The CDR3 consists of 15 residues. Germline loops: CDR1 SGHRS, CDR2 YFSETQ. Trimming stripped 0 bases from V and 2 bases from J, with 11 bases between. The CDR3 coding sequence is TGCGCCAGCAGCTTGGGTGCAGATGTAAACACTGAAGCTTTCTTT. It specifies CASSLGADVNTEAFF.

This clonotype came up a few times. The J gene is TRBJ1-1, the V gene TRBV20-1; D not certain. Germline V gene data show CDR1 as DFQATT and CDR2 as SNEGSKA (reference sequence). The CDR3 is 12 amino acids. Trimming removed 7 bases from V and 0 bases from J, with 9 bases in between. The CDR3 DNA sequence: TGCAGTGTGCCGCTTTTGAACACTGAAGCTTTCTTT. Translated, it gives CSVPLLNTEAFF.

This chain joins TRBV5-1 and TRBJ2-1, with a weak D call TRBD2 (6 bases). Germline CDR1 and CDR2: SGHRS and YFSETQ. The CDR3 has 16 residues. Trimming took off 2 bases at V and 8 bases at J, with 20 bases between the two ends. The CDR3 bases are TGCGCCAGCAGCTTAGGAGGGACTCACCTCGGGGATGAGCAGTTCTTC. Translating gives CASSLGGTHLGDEQFF.

This clonotype was seen ten or more times. The chain links TRBV7-8 to TRBJ2-3; D possibly matches TRBD1 or TRBD2 (6 bases each). The CDR3 is 15 residues long. Trimming removed 0 bases from V and 3 bases from J, with 10 bases in between. The germline V gene encodes CDR1 SGHVS and CDR2 FQNEAQ. The CDR3 DNA follows: TGTGCCAGCAGCTTAGCGGGGGGCTGGACAGATACGCAGTATTTT. Residues: CASSLAGGWTDTQYF.

The V and J genes are TRBV5-1 and TRBJ2-2; TRBD2 matches 14 bases. The trim removed 4 bases at V and 6 bases at J, leaving 5 bases unmatched. CDR1 is SGHRS and CDR2 is YFSETQ in the germline V gene. The CDR3 spans 16 residues. The CDR3 here is CASSPGLAGASGELFF. DNA of the CDR3: TGCGCCAGCAGCCCGGGACTAGCGGGGGCTTCCGGGGAGCTGTTTTTT.

This clonotype was recorded many times. V usage is TRBV6-5 and J usage is TRBJ1-5, with a tentative D call TRBD1 (5 bases). The germline CDR1 and CDR2 sequences are MNHEY and SVGAGI. The CDR3 is 13 amino acids. V lost 6 bases, J lost 4 bases, and 10 bases lay in between. CDR3 loop: CASRQGLNQPQHF. CDR3 nucleotides: TGTGCCAGCAGGCAGGGACTAAATCAGCCCCAGCATTTT.

This clonotype turned up a few times. The rearrangement links TRBV28 to TRBJ1-1; no definite D call. Germline V CDR1 and CDR2: MDHEN, SYDVKM. Trimming cost V 6 bases and J 3 bases, with 8 bases left between them. There are 12 residues in the CDR3. CDR3 in amino acids: CASSLPDTEAFF. The CDR3 DNA follows: TGTGCCAGCAGCCTCCCGGACACTGAAGCTTTCTTT.

The chain joins TRBV29-1 to TRBJ1-2; perhaps TRBD1 as D (5 bases). V lost 8 bases and J 8 bases, leaving 18 bases between the germline ends. This CDR3 has 12 residues. Looked up from germline, CDR1 is SQVTM and CDR2 is ANQGSEA. The CDR3 coding sequence is TGCAGCCATTTAGGCCCAGGGTACGGCTACACCTTC. This translates into CSHLGPGYGYTF.

V is TRBV7-2 and J is TRBJ1-5, with TRBD1 matching over 7 bases. V gave up 5 bases and J gave up 4 bases; unmatched junction bases: 8. The CDR3 spans 15 residues. CDR1 is SGHTA, CDR2 FQGNSA, per germline. CDR3 loop: CASSVYGTANQPQHF. The CDR3 nucleotides are TGTGCCAGCAGCGTATACGGGACAGCGAATCAGCCCCAGCATTTT. The variable domain in full, completed from reference TRBV7-2 and TRBJ1-5, reads GAGVSQSPSNKVTEKGKDVELRCDPISGHTALYWYRQSLGQGLEFLIYFQGNSAPDKSGLPSDRFSAERTGGSVSTLTIQRTQQEDSAVYLCASSVYGTANQPQHFGDGTRLSIL.

V is TRBV20-1 and J is TRBJ1-1; tentative D call: TRBD1 (6 bases). The CDR3 extends over 12 amino acids. The germline gives CDR1 DFQATT, CDR2 SNEGSKA (reference sequence). V lost 6 bases to trimming and J lost 2 bases, with 10 bases between them. Written as DNA, the CDR3 is TGCAGTGCCCGGGGGACAAACACTGAAGCTTTCTTT. Amino acid sequence: CSARGTNTEAFF.

The chain joins TRBV5-1 to TRBJ2-1; tentative D call: TRBD2 (6 bases). Germline-derived CDR1 and CDR2 are SGHRS and YFSETQ. V was trimmed by 4 bases and J by 1 base, leaving 15 bases between them. This CDR3 is 16 amino acids long. CDR3 sequence reads: CASSPASVESYNEQFF. The DNA for the CDR3 is TGCGCCAGCAGCCCAGCTAGCGTGGAGTCCTACAATGAGCAGTTCTTC.

The CDR3 here is CASSSRDEQYF. CDR3 sequence (DNA): TGTGCCAGCTCCTCTCGGGACGAGCAGTACTTC. V usage is TRBV18 and J usage is TRBJ2-7; no reliable D call. Germline assignment: CDR1 KGHSH and CDR2 LQKENI. V was pared by 6 bases and J by 5 bases, with 8 bases between. The CDR3 sequence is 11 residues long. The full variable domain, with the rest looked up from reference TRBV18 and TRBJ2-7, is NAGVMQNPRHLVRRRGQEARLRCSPMKGHSHVYWYRQLPEEGLKFMVYLQKENIIDESGMPKERFSAEFPKEGPSILRIQQVVRGDSAAYFCASSSRDEQYFGPGTRLTVT.

The CDR3 coding sequence is TGTGCCAGCAGTGAATCCCTCTTACAAGAGACCCAGTACTTC. Translating it yields CASSESLLQETQYF. The chain is built from TRBV25-1 and TRBJ2-5; D is unclear. The V end was cut by 1 base, the J end by 2 bases, with 8 bases between. CDR1 is MGHDK, CDR2 SYGVNS, per germline. This CDR3 comprises 14 residues.

This clonotype was found a few times. This rearrangement joins TRBV7-2 to TRBJ1-2; no firm D call. The germline CDR1 and CDR2 sequences are SGHTA and FQGNSA. Trimming left V 4 bases short and J 6 bases short, with 12 bases between. The CDR3 runs to 13 residues. CDR3 DNA: TGTGCCAGCAGCTCAGGCTGGGATAATGGCTACACCTTC. This sequence encodes CASSSGWDNGYTF.

This rearrangement joins TRBV2 to TRBJ2-3, with D possibly matching TRBD1 (5 bases). The V end lost 10 bases, the J end lost 3 bases, and 14 bases lay between the germline ends. The CDR3 contains 13 residues. CDR1 is SNHLY and CDR2 is FYNNEI in the germline V gene. The CDR3 sequence is CATNTQGTDTQYF. The CDR3, as DNA: TGTGCCACCAACACCCAGGGAACAGATACGCAGTATTTT.

The chain carries TRBV7-9 and TRBJ2-1; D possibly corresponds to TRBD2 (5 bases). Deletions cut 11 bases from V and 0 bases from J, with 17 bases between. This CDR3 contains 15 residues. Germline lookup yields CDR1 SEHNR and CDR2 FQNEAQ (reference sequence). CDR3 sequence reads: CADEEGWSSYNEQFF. The CDR3 DNA reads TGTGCCGACGAAGAGGGCTGGAGCTCCTACAATGAGCAGTTCTTC. Drawing the rest from reference TRBV7-9 and TRBJ2-1, the complete variable domain is DTGVSQNPRHKITKRGQNVTFRCDPISEHNRLYWYRQTLGQGPEFLTYFQNEAQLEKSRLLSDRFSAERPKGSFSTLEIQRTEQGDSAMYLCADEEGWSSYNEQFFGPGTRLTVL.

The gene calls are TRBV9 and TRBJ1-2; D unclear. CDR1 is SGDLS and CDR2 is YYNGEE in the germline V gene. Trimming took off 0 bases at V and 8 bases at J, with 14 bases between the two ends. The CDR3 is made up of 14 amino acids. The CDR3 nucleotides are TGTGCCAGCAGCGTAGAGCCCCAAGGAAGCGGCTACACCTTC. Translation gives CASSVEPQGSGYTF. Full variable domain (missing parts from reference TRBV9 and TRBJ1-2): DSGVTQTPKHLITATGQRVTLRCSPRSGDLSVYWYQQSLDQGLQFLIQYYNGEERAKGNILERFSAQQFPDLHSELNLSSLELGDSALYFCASSVEPQGSGYTFGSGTRLTVV.